These T cell receptor beta chains were read from a single sample in a study of CD8+ T cells in alopecia areata. Some clones are missing from TCRdb's copy, which holds only in-frame ones; the method was immunoSEQ multiplex PCR. Of 150,000 to 200,000 clones in the sample, around 64% were seen once. Here the sequenced sample was CD4+ T cells sorted from blood, taken between weeks 49 and 50, from a patient treated with tofacitinib. All receptors derive from a human donor with alopecia areata. Both conserved end residues are part of each CDR3. Fields, in order: D gene, V gene, clone size, J gene, CDR3 DNA, CDR3 protein. D genes are given only for firm matches. Size is omitted from some rows. Given values are once, few, many or a class for expanded clones.

d_gene: -; v_gene: TRBV29-1; abundance: -; j_gene: TRBJ1-1; CDR3nt: TGCAGCGGGATGACAGTGAACACTGAAGCTTTCTTT; CDR3aa: CSGMTVNTEAFF
d_gene: TRBD1; v_gene: TRBV11-2; abundance: -; j_gene: TRBJ1-2; CDR3nt: TGTGCCAGCAGCTCGGGACAGGGCTATGGCTACACCTTC; CDR3aa: CASSSGQGYGYTF
d_gene: -; v_gene: TRBV29-1; abundance: -; j_gene: TRBJ1-2; CDR3nt: TGCAGCGTTGAGGACGGGGCCGATGGCTACACCTTC; CDR3aa: CSVEDGADGYTF
d_gene: -; v_gene: TRBV14; abundance: -; j_gene: TRBJ1-1; CDR3nt: TGTGCCAGCAGCCACCCGACGGTGAACACTGAAGCTTTCTTT; CDR3aa: CASSHPTVNTEAFF
d_gene: -; v_gene: TRBV15; abundance: -; j_gene: TRBJ1-6; CDR3nt: TGTGCCACCAGGCCGGACACCTATAATTCACCCCTCCACTTT; CDR3aa: CATRPDTYNSPLHF
d_gene: TRBD1; v_gene: TRBV5-1; abundance: -; j_gene: TRBJ2-7; CDR3nt: TGCGCCAGCAGCTTGGATACAGGGGGTAGCCGCGAACCGAGGTACTTC; CDR3aa: CASSLDTGGSREPRYF
d_gene: TRBD1; v_gene: TRBV30; abundance: -; j_gene: TRBJ2-7; CDR3nt: TGTGCCTGGATGGGACAGGAAAACTTCAACGAGCAGTACTTC; CDR3aa: CAWMGQENFNEQYF
d_gene: TRBD2; v_gene: TRBV2; abundance: -; j_gene: TRBJ2-1; CDR3nt: TGTGCCAGCAGGGGGACTAGCGGGGGTATCTTGGAGCAGTTCTTC; CDR3aa: CASRGTSGGILEQFF
d_gene: TRBD1; v_gene: TRBV30; abundance: once; j_gene: TRBJ1-5; CDR3nt: TGTGCCTGGAGTCGACAGGGGAATCAGCCCCAGCATTTT; CDR3aa: CAWSRQGNQPQHF
d_gene: -; v_gene: TRBV11-3; abundance: -; j_gene: TRBJ2-3; CDR3nt: TGTGCCAGCAGCCCGGAAAGCACAGATACGCAGTATTTT; CDR3aa: CASSPESTDTQYF
d_gene: -; v_gene: TRBV20-1; abundance: -; j_gene: TRBJ2-7; CDR3nt: TGCAGTGCTAGGACCCAGCAGCAGTACTTC; CDR3aa: CSARTQQQYF
d_gene: -; v_gene: TRBV4-3; abundance: -; j_gene: TRBJ2-7; CDR3nt: TGCGCCAGCAGCCAAGATTACAGGGAAGTCTCCTACGAGCAGTACTTC; CDR3aa: CASSQDYREVSYEQYF
d_gene: -; v_gene: TRBV2; abundance: -; j_gene: TRBJ1-5; CDR3nt: TGTGCCAGCAGTGTAGCAGACTATCAGCCCCAGCATTTT; CDR3aa: CASSVADYQPQHF
d_gene: -; v_gene: TRBV18; abundance: -; j_gene: TRBJ1-1; CDR3nt: TGTGCCAGCTCACCACTGGGGGCATGGACTGAAGCTTTCTTT; CDR3aa: CASSPLGAWTEAFF
d_gene: -; v_gene: TRBV4-1; abundance: -; j_gene: TRBJ1-5; CDR3nt: TGCGCCAGCAGCCAAGTTTTAGCAGAGATCAATCAGCCCCAGCATTTT; CDR3aa: CASSQVLAEINQPQHF